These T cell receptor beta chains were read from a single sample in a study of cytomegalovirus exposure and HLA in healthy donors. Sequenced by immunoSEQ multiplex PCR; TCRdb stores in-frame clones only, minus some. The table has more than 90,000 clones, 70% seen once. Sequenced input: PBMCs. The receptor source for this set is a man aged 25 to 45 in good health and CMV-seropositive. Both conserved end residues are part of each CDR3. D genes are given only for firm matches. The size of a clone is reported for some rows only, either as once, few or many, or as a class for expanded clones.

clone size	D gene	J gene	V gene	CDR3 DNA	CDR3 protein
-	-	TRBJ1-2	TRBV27	TGTGCCAGCAGGGGCGGGGGATACTATGGCTACACCTTC	CASRGGGYYGYTF
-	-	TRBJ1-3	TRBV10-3	TGTGCCATCACCCCGTCGGTTAGCTCTGGAAACACCATATATTTT	CAITPSVSSGNTIYF
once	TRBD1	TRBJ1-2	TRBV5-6	TGTGCCAGCAGCGACGGGACAGGGGGGTTCGTCTATGGCTACACCTTC	CASSDGTGGFVYGYTF
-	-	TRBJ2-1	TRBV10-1	TGCGCCAGCTCCGGGGGGCCGCGGTCCAGTCCTGAGCAGTTCTTC	CASSGGPRSSPEQFF
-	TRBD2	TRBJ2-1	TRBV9	TGTGCCAGCAGCGTCATAGCGGGGCGCTCCTACAATGAGCAGTTCTTC	CASSVIAGRSYNEQFF
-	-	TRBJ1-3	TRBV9	TGTGCCAGCAGCGCCGACAGGTCGGGCGCGGAAAACACCATATATTTT	CASSADRSGAENTIYF
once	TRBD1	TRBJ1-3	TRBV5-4	TGTGCCAGCAGCTTGGGACAGGGCATGGGAAACACCATATATTTT	CASSLGQGMGNTIYF
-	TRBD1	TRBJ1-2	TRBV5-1	TGCGCCAGCAGCTTGGGGGACCTTCCCACAGGGGGCGGCTACACCTTC	CASSLGDLPTGGGYTF
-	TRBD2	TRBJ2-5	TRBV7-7	TGTGCTAGCAGCCCCGGACTAGCGGGGGGACTGGGGGAGACCCAGTACTTC	CASSPGLAGGLGETQYF
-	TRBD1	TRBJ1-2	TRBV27	TGTGCCAGCAGTACGAAAATTCTCAGGGGGTGGAACTATGGCTACACCTTC	CASSTKILRGWNYGYTF
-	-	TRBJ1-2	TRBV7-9	TGTGCCAGCAGCTTAGGCGAGGCGAACCTCTATGGCTACACCTTC	CASSLGEANLYGYTF
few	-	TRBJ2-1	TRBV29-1	TGCAGCGTCCTGGACAGACGCTCCTACAATGAGCAGTTCTTC	CSVLDRRSYNEQFF
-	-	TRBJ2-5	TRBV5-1	TGCGCCAGCAGCCCAGAGGGGGGGCGGGAGACCCAGTACTTC	CASSPEGGRETQYF
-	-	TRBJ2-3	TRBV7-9	TGTTCCAGCAGCTCCACTAGGGGGACAGATACGCAGTATTTT	CSSSSTRGTDTQYF
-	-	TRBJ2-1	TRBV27	TGTGCCACCCACGCGGCTGCATTACCCTCCTACAATGAGCAGTTCTTC	CATHAAALPSYNEQFF